This T cell receptor beta chain was obtained from a study of shared clonotypes between healthy human individuals. Study results and limitations: In a handful of donors, about 5% of naive CD4 clonotypes appeared in common.

Per sorted-subset replicate PCR, input was approximately 200 ng DNA, representing tens of thousands of T cell genomes. Here immunoSEQ multiplex PCR was the method, and the copy in TCRdb shows in-frame clones only, minus some. The sample consists of more than 2 million clones, about 95% of them appearing once. This clone came up once. Its cognate antigen is unknown. CD45RO negativity and positive selection for CCR7 defined naive CD8 cells, a population that excluded terminally differentiated effector memory CD45RA+ cells. Trimming took off 1 base at V and 0 bases at J, with 10 bases between the two ends. The CDR3 sequence is 15 residues long. The V gene's germline CDR1 is LNHNV and CDR2 YYDKDF (reference sequence).

The chain has TRBV15 and TRBJ2-7; D not resolved. This receptor was obtained from a man between 18 and 29 years old in good health. The specimen was naive CD8+ T cells sorted from blood. The CDR3 nucleotides are TGTGCCACCAGCAGAGGTGATCTGAGCTCCTACGAGCAGTACTTC. Its translation is CATSRGDLSSYEQYF.